The rows below give T cell receptor beta chains drawn from one sample of a study of blood T cell repertoires in COVID-19. The data were produced by immunoSEQ multiplex PCR, yet TCRdb's version contains in-frame clones alone and is incomplete. Seen here are some 70,000 clones, about four fifths observed once, and the top ten hold roughly 4.7%. Sequencing input: peripheral blood. All receptors derive from a woman aged 60 to 75 with acute or convalescent COVID-19. CDR3s include the opening cysteine and the closing phenylalanine or tryptophan. The order of the fields is CDR3 protein, D gene, J gene, V gene. D genes are given only for firm matches.

CDR3 protein: CASSQDPTTNQPQHF
D gene: NA
J gene: TRBJ1-5
V gene: TRBV4-1

CDR3 protein: CASSFSGQSRFF
D gene: NA
J gene: TRBJ1-1
V gene: TRBV5-6

CDR3 protein: CASSQPPGLASTGELFF
D gene: TRBD2
J gene: TRBJ2-2
V gene: TRBV3-1/TRBV3-2

CDR3 protein: CASSPLAGGRSDTQYF
D gene: TRBD2
J gene: TRBJ2-3
V gene: TRBV5-5

CDR3 protein: CASSLGAGGHTGELFF
D gene: TRBD2
J gene: TRBJ2-2
V gene: TRBV7-9

CDR3 protein: CATKRPALYQETQYF
D gene: NA
J gene: TRBJ2-5
V gene: TRBV24-1

CDR3 protein: CASSRLSEGQLAKNIQYF
D gene: NA
J gene: TRBJ2-4
V gene: TRBV5-1

CDR3 protein: CASSGGSIGYTEAFF
D gene: NA
J gene: TRBJ1-1
V gene: TRBV10-2

CDR3 protein: CASSSLAGANEQFF
D gene: TRBD2
J gene: TRBJ2-1
V gene: TRBV28

CDR3 protein: CASSLEQGGHSYTF
D gene: NA
J gene: TRBJ1-2
V gene: TRBV4-2

CDR3 protein: CASSESRDRGLLGTQYF
D gene: TRBD1
J gene: TRBJ2-3
V gene: TRBV10-1

CDR3 protein: CASSSTGGRTEAFF
D gene: TRBD1
J gene: TRBJ1-1
V gene: TRBV5-6

CDR3 protein: CASWGQSYNEQFF
D gene: NA
J gene: TRBJ2-1
V gene: TRBV25-1

CDR3 protein: CASSEDRGSVTQYF
D gene: TRBD1
J gene: TRBJ2-5
V gene: TRBV10-1

CDR3 protein: CASSSTGTDQETQYF
D gene: NA
J gene: TRBJ2-5
V gene: TRBV2

CDR3 protein: CASSLSREQFF
D gene: NA
J gene: TRBJ2-1
V gene: TRBV5-6

CDR3 protein: CASSLGRGNEKLFF
D gene: NA
J gene: TRBJ1-4
V gene: TRBV5-1

CDR3 protein: CASSSGTGFSGNTIYF
D gene: TRBD1
J gene: TRBJ1-3
V gene: TRBV5-4

CDR3 protein: CAWTQPGGYGYTF
D gene: NA
J gene: TRBJ1-2
V gene: TRBV30

CDR3 protein: CASSPVAPGLAGDLAKNIQYF
D gene: TRBD2
J gene: TRBJ2-4
V gene: TRBV4-2

CDR3 protein: CASSLKGGLNGYTF
D gene: NA
J gene: TRBJ1-2
V gene: TRBV7-9

CDR3 protein: CASTQREYTEAFF
D gene: NA
J gene: TRBJ1-1
V gene: TRBV6-6

CDR3 protein: CASSPGQLGAQDPDTQYF
D gene: NA
J gene: TRBJ2-3
V gene: TRBV11-2

CDR3 protein: CASSEAAREDYGYTF
D gene: NA
J gene: TRBJ1-2
V gene: TRBV2

CDR3 protein: CASSPHAAGVNTGELFF
D gene: NA
J gene: TRBJ2-2
V gene: TRBV14

CDR3 protein: CASSRDRGTGELFF
D gene: TRBD1
J gene: TRBJ2-2
V gene: TRBV6-5

CDR3 protein: CARTQGAHGYTF
D gene: TRBD1
J gene: TRBJ1-2
V gene: TRBV14

CDR3 protein: CASSDLRGAGANVLTF
D gene: NA
J gene: TRBJ2-6
V gene: TRBV27

CDR3 protein: CASSWSSSYEQYF
D gene: NA
J gene: TRBJ2-7
V gene: TRBV6-5

CDR3 protein: CASSTLDGELFF
D gene: NA
J gene: TRBJ2-2
V gene: TRBV9

CDR3 protein: CATSTVAVNTGELFF
D gene: NA
J gene: TRBJ2-2
V gene: TRBV15

CDR3 protein: CASQLRDPGNTIYF
D gene: NA
J gene: TRBJ1-3
V gene: TRBV19

CDR3 protein: CASSLSGRGTEAFF
D gene: NA
J gene: TRBJ1-1
V gene: TRBV5-1

CDR3 protein: CASSELDGGEAFF
D gene: NA
J gene: TRBJ1-1
V gene: TRBV10-1

CDR3 protein: CASSLARVNTIYF
D gene: NA
J gene: TRBJ1-3
V gene: TRBV5-8

CDR3 protein: CASSPRADYGYTF
D gene: NA
J gene: TRBJ1-2
V gene: TRBV18

CDR3 protein: CASSPKDPGGSYEQYF
D gene: NA
J gene: TRBJ2-7
V gene: TRBV7-9

CDR3 protein: CASSYGQGSGANVLTF
D gene: TRBD1
J gene: TRBJ2-6
V gene: TRBV6-5

CDR3 protein: CSVRMGTGYDNEQFF
D gene: TRBD1
J gene: TRBJ2-1
V gene: TRBV29-1

CDR3 protein: CASSYTRSSYNSPLHF
D gene: NA
J gene: TRBJ1-6
V gene: TRBV5-1